This T cell receptor (beta chain) emerged from a study of CD8 T cells in ankylosing spondylitis (dated by TCRdb to about 2017). For the wider study: The study profiled T cell receptor beta repertoires in healthy donors and ankylosing spondylitis patients to find disease-linked TCR variants. The whole study cohort included under 140 healthy donors and 25 ankylosing spondylitis patients. Peripheral blood samples were taken, and synovial fluid was additionally collected from ankylosing spondylitis patients. General findings and caveats noted by the study authors: Blood from ankylosing spondylitis patients appeared to be characterized by a TCR beta motif composed of eight highly homologous amino acid variants. The disease-linked clones were reported as significantly enriched in matched synovial fluid samples from ankylosing spondylitis patients. Some motif variants were previously reported in synovial fluid and blood of reactive arthritis patients, suggesting common disease-initiation mechanisms. In peripheral blood, the disease-linked clones were found at relatively low frequencies and had a CD8+ phenotype.

Concerning this clonotype: This clone's antigen is unknown. One base away there is no much larger clone; base qualities are not given.

The sample was run on an Illumina HiSeq 2500. Quantitative 5'-RACE with molecular barcodes was the method used to prepare the TCR beta libraries. In the authors' own workflow: A new computational method, built on a probabilistic model of VDJ rearrangement, was used to identify disease-linked TCR variants. TCRdb passed the public sequencing reads through fastp at Q25 and MiXCR, retaining productive beta sequences. Rows with one shared CDR3 protein collapse into an entry with the most common genes and DNA. The V and J calls shown here were made by TCRdb, not taken from the authors' results. The sample table records under 450,000 distinct CDR3 sequences; more than 20% of these occur just once. The ten most abundant clones make up around 13% of the sample. Looking up the germline V gene yields CDR1 MGHRA and CDR2 YSYEKL. V is clipped by 0 bases and J by 0 bases, and the sequence between their germline boundaries is 9 bases long. The cysteine opens and the phenylalanine closes a CDR3 of 16 amino acids. Solely the CDR3 DNA is kept, with 48 bases framed from the first base.

The sample consisted of blood, either unsorted or a sorted T cell fraction (not recorded which). Rearrangement joined TRBV4-1 to TRBJ2-1, with no D gene named confidently. This sequence originates from a male donor with ankylosing spondylitis or in good health (not recorded which). The DNA sequence follows: TGCGCCAGCAGCCAAGATCCGGCGAGCTCCTACAATGAGCAGTTCTTC. Translation gives CASSQDPASSYNEQFF.